These 3 T cell receptor beta chains came from one sample sequenced in a study of cytomegalovirus exposure and HLA in healthy donors. The PCR had 60 Vbeta and 13 Jbeta primers. The table came from immunoSEQ multiplex PCR; TCRdb's copy has only in-frame clones and leaves some out. The table has some 170,000 clones, roughly nine tenths seen once. The sequenced sample was PBMCs. These receptor sequences come from a woman aged 25 to 39 in good health and CMV-seronegative.

In this sample, this clone turned up a few times. This rearrangement joins TRBV7-9 to TRBJ2-1; 9 bases line up with TRBD2. This CDR3 contains 17 residues. Germline CDR1 and CDR2: SEHNR and FQNEAQ (reference sequence). The J segment lost 7 bases and the V segment lost 5 bases, leaving 15 bases of the junction unmatched. The CDR3 region has the DNA TGTGCCAGCAGCAGCCTCTATGGGCGGGAGGGTCATAATGAGCAGTTCTTC. This encodes CASSSLYGREGHNEQFF.

The chain has TRBV5-1 and TRBJ2-7; D gene uncertain. The CDR3 consists of 16 residues. From germline, CDR1 is SGHRS and CDR2 YFSETQ. V was cut by 2 bases and J by 0 bases, with 15 bases left in between. The CDR3 reads CASSFGRTLLSYEQYF. The CDR3 DNA is TGCGCCAGCAGCTTTGGTCGAACCCTACTCTCCTACGAGCAGTACTTC.

This chain joins TRBV7-8 and TRBJ2-3; 10 bases are shared with TRBD2. This CDR3 comprises 17 residues. Trimming took 0 bases from V and 4 from J; bases not matched to a gene: 7. The germline V gene encodes CDR1 SGHVS and CDR2 FQNEAQ. CDR3 residues: CASSLARVAGGSDTQYF. The CDR3 region has the DNA TGTGCCAGCAGCTTAGCGAGAGTAGCGGGGGGATCAGATACGCAGTATTTT.